The 21 T cell receptor beta chains presented below share a single source sample, sequenced in a study of T cells in Graves' hyperthyroidism and ophthalmopathy (dated by TCRdb to between 2017 and 2020). The library relied on multiplex PCR. Sequencing relied on an Illumina HiSeq 2000. Amplification of TCR beta CDR3 regions was carried out from RNA transcripts. A first-round RT-PCR of the TCR CDR3 used the HTBI primer set with the Qiagen OneStep RT-PCR kit. TCRdb passed the public sequencing reads through fastp at Q25 and MiXCR, retaining productive beta sequences. CDR3 protein duplicates are merged, each entry listing the most common genes and DNA. For this sample the table gives about 380,000 distinct CDR3 sequences, of which around 20% were detected only once. Of the sample, 35% to 45% is held by the ten largest clones. Sequenced material: blood. Receptor source: a man between 18 and 35 years old with Graves' ophthalmopathy.

This clonotype has at least ten counts. The chain recombines TRBV2 with TRBJ2-2; unclear D gene. Germline values: CDR1 SNHLY, CDR2 FYNNEI. CDR3 length: 14 amino acids. Deletions cut 0 bases from V and 11 bases from J, with 13 bases between. DNA of the CDR3: TGTGCCAGCAGTGAAGCGCACCTAGTACCCGAGCTGTTTTTT. Encoded protein: CASSEAHLVPELFF.

This clonotype was observed many times. DNA of the CDR3: TGTGCCAGTAGGAGCCTGAAGGGGACAGATACGCAGTATTTT. Its protein is CASRSLKGTDTQYF. This chain joins TRBV19 and TRBJ2-3, with D perhaps TRBD1 (5 bases). V dropped 6 bases and J dropped 3 bases, with 13 bases sitting between them. The germline CDR1 and CDR2 sequences are LNHDA and SQIVND (reference sequence). The CDR3 totals 14 residues.

The count of this clonotype is one. The chain couples TRBV20-1 to TRBJ2-6; 7 nucleotides line up with TRBD1. Germline-derived CDR1 and CDR2 are DFQATT and SNEGSKA (reference sequence). J gave up 3 bases and V 3 bases, and 2 bases lay outside the gene matches. The CDR3 runs to 14 residues. For the CDR3, the DNA is TGCAGTGCTAGGACAGGGCGTGGGGCCAACGTCCTGACTTTC. This sequence encodes CSARTGRGANVLTF.

This clonotype has at least ten counts. The chain employs TRBV7-9 and TRBJ2-7, with 9 bases lining up with TRBD1. The germline V gene has CDR1 SEHNR and CDR2 FQNEAQ (reference sequence). The CDR3 runs to 17 residues. V shed 5 bases and J 4 bases; nucleotides not matched to a gene: 15. The CDR3 DNA reads as TGTGCCAGCAGCCCTTGGACAGGGGAGGTTTGGGATTACGAGCAGTACTTC. Protein sequence: CASSPWTGEVWDYEQYF.

The V and J genes are TRBV19 and TRBJ2-3; D is uncertain. The germline V gene has CDR1 LNHDA and CDR2 SQIVND (reference sequence). There are 14 residues in the CDR3. The ends were cut back, 3 bases at V and 2 bases at J, with 9 bases in the middle. This chain's CDR3 is CASSISLPTDTQYF. The DNA for the CDR3 is TGTGCCAGTAGTATTAGCCTACCCACAGATACGCAGTATTTT.

V gene TRBV7-2 combines with J gene TRBJ2-3, with 8 bases aligning to TRBD2. CDR1 and CDR2 (germline): SGHTA, FQGNSA. J lost 4 bases, V lost 1 base, and 4 bases had no gene match. The CDR3 is made up of 15 amino acids. CDR3 DNA sequence: TGTGCCAGCAGCTTAGACAACGGGAGGGCAGATACGCAGTATTTT. Its translation: CASSLDNGRADTQYF.

The sample holds many counts of this clonotype. V gene TRBV5-1 combines with J gene TRBJ2-7; D tentatively reads TRBD1 or TRBD2 (5 bases each). Germline values: CDR1 SGHRS, CDR2 YFSETQ. V was shortened by 3 bases and J by 2 bases, with 18 bases between the two germline ends. This CDR3 spans 16 amino acids. The CDR3 loop reads CASSSTKGRFPYEQYF. The CDR3 DNA sequence: TGCGCCAGCAGCTCAACAAAGGGACGGTTCCCCTACGAGCAGTACTTC.

The chain couples TRBV4-1 to TRBJ1-2, with D possibly TRBD1 on 5 matching bases. With 7 bases removed from V and 1 base from J, the gap between germline ends came to 10 bases. This CDR3 contains 13 residues. Germline V lookup: CDR1 MGHRA, CDR2 YSYEKL. This CDR3 is CASTQGLNYGYTF. Written as DNA, the CDR3 is TGCGCCAGCACCCAGGGACTTAACTATGGCTACACCTTC.

This clonotype was found many times. V gene TRBV4-1 combines with J gene TRBJ1-6, with unresolved D. Per germline, CDR1 MGHRA and CDR2 YSYEKL. The CDR3 length is 14 residues. Trimming stripped 0 bases from V and 15 bases from J, with 15 bases between. The DNA for the CDR3 is TGCGCCAGCAGCCAAGACCTCTTGTACGGGTTCCTCCACTTT. Protein: CASSQDLLYGFLHF.

The rearrangement uses TRBV24-1 and TRBJ2-1, with D maybe TRBD2 (6 bases). The CDR3 spans 11 residues. Germline V CDR1 and CDR2: KGHDR, SFDVKD. V was clipped by 6 bases and J by 9 bases, with 8 bases between them. CDR3 coding DNA: TGTGCCACCAGTTGGGAGGTTGAGCAGTTCTTC. The encoded protein is CATSWEVEQFF.

This chain uses TRBV15 with TRBJ2-6; 8 nucleotides line up with TRBD2. This CDR3 is built from 16 residues. The germline CDR1 and CDR2 sequences are LNHNV and YYDKDF (reference sequence). V lost 3 bases and J lost 3; bases outside the gene matches: 4. The CDR3 spells CATSSGGAGGANVLTF. The CDR3 DNA reads as TGTGCCACCAGCAGCGGGGGGGCCGGTGGGGCCAACGTCCTGACTTTC.

This clonotype was found many times. V and J are TRBV12-3 or TRBV12-4 and TRBJ2-3, with D possibly TRBD2 on 6 matching bases. The CDR3 has 15 amino acids. Trimming left V 2 bases short and J 4 bases short, with 13 bases between. CDR3 in amino acids: CASSLRDSWPDTQYF. The CDR3 DNA reads as TGTGCCAGCAGTTTAAGGGACTCCTGGCCAGATACGCAGTATTTT.

The chain combines TRBV10-2 with TRBJ2-5; D might be TRBD2 (7 bases). This CDR3 region has 16 residues. Between the trimmed V and J ends, which lost 6 bases and 1 base, there was a span of 18 bases. CDR1 is WSHSY and CDR2 is SAAADI in the germline V gene. The CDR3 spells CASSVKGGTPQETQYF. In DNA, the CDR3 is TGCGCCAGCAGCGTGAAGGGGGGGACACCCCAAGAGACCCAGTACTTC.

The V gene is TRBV4-2, the J gene TRBJ1-6, with D perhaps TRBD1 (5 bases). The germline V and J ends were trimmed by 2 bases and 7 bases, with 12 bases remaining between them. Germline lookup yields CDR1 LGHNA and CDR2 YNFKEQ. The CDR3 extends over 15 amino acids. The CDR3 coding sequence is TGTGCCAGCAGCCAAAGTTCAGGGATCAATTCACCCCTCCACTTT. It translates to CASSQSSGINSPLHF.

This clonotype came up many times. The V call is TRBV6-5, the J call TRBJ2-3, with a tentative D call TRBD2 (6 bases). Germline CDR1 is MNHEY and CDR2 is SVGAGI. V was pared by 2 bases and J by 5 bases, with 14 bases between. The CDR3 sequence is 15 residues long. DNA of the CDR3: TGTGCCAGCAGTTACGCTGCGGGGTACGGAGATACGCAGTATTTT. This sequence encodes CASSYAAGYGDTQYF.

This clonotype was recorded a few times. The CDR3 spells CASSSSPGPLHF. For the CDR3, the DNA is TGTGCCAGCAGTTCCTCTCCGGGACCACTCCACTTT. The J gene is TRBJ1-6, the V gene TRBV6-5, with D possibly TRBD1 on 5 matching bases. V gave up 4 bases and J gave up 16 bases, with 14 bases separating them. Germline assignment: CDR1 MNHEY and CDR2 SVGAGI. The CDR3 contains 12 residues.

This clonotype showed up many times. CDR3: CASSLYVAANYGYTF. The CDR3 DNA is TGTGCCAGCAGCTTATACGTCGCAGCTAACTATGGCTACACCTTC. This sequence joins TRBV7-9 and TRBJ1-2; unclear D gene. V lost 2 bases and J 0 bases, leaving 10 bases between the germline ends. CDR3 length: 15 residues. Germline CDR1 reads SEHNR; CDR2 reads FQNEAQ (reference sequence).

V gene TRBV20-1 combines with J gene TRBJ1-2, with D possibly matching TRBD1 (5 bases). Per the germline V gene, CDR1 is DFQATT and CDR2 is SNEGSKA (reference sequence). V was shortened by 3 bases and J by 8 bases, with 13 bases between the two germline ends. This CDR3 is built from 12 residues. DNA of the CDR3: TGCAGTGCTAGGGACGGGGCTAAAGGCTACACCTTC. As protein: CSARDGAKGYTF.

J is TRBJ1-2 and V is TRBV5-1; no definite D call. This CDR3 has 13 residues. With 4 bases removed from V and 4 bases from J, the gap between germline ends came to 11 bases. Germline-derived CDR1 and CDR2 are SGHRS and YFSETQ. This CDR3 reads CASSDDGTYGYTF. DNA for the CDR3: TGCGCCAGCAGCGACGACGGTACCTATGGCTACACCTTC. Full variable domain (rest looked up from reference TRBV5-1 and TRBJ1-2): KAGVTQTPRYLIKTRGQQVTLSCSPISGHRSVSWYQQTPGQGLQFLFEYFSETQRNKGNFPGRFSGRQFSNSRSEMNVSTLELGDSALYLCASSDDGTYGYTFGSGTRLTVV.

This clonotype was detected a few times. This chain joins TRBV28 and TRBJ2-7, with no clear D. This CDR3 has 10 amino acids. Germline lookup yields CDR1 MDHEN and CDR2 SYDVKM. V lost 8 bases, J lost 4 bases, and 6 bases lay in between. CDR3 in DNA: TGTGCCAGCGGGTTGTACGAGCAGTACTTC. It yields the protein CASGLYEQYF. The full variable domain, its missing parts supplied by reference TRBV28 and TRBJ2-7, is DVKVTQSSRYLVKRTGEKVFLECVQDMDHENMFWYRQDPGLGLRLIYFSYDVKMKEKGDIPEGYSVSREKKERFSLILESASTNQTSMYLCASGLYEQYFGPGTRLTVT.

This clonotype was detected ten times or more. CDR3 sequence reads: CASSLSGGGEKLFF. CDR3 sequence (DNA): TGTGCCAGCAGTCTGAGCGGGGGCGGGGAAAAACTGTTTTTT. The chain joins TRBV12-3 or TRBV12-4 to TRBJ1-4, with D possibly TRBD1 on 6 matching bases. Trimming removed 5 bases from V and 8 bases from J, with 15 bases in between. This CDR3 spans 14 amino acids.